A single sample gave rise to the 7 T cell receptor beta chains below, sequenced in a study of glioma-infiltrating T cells after dendritic cell vaccination. Time point denoted: after dendritic cell vaccination, including at tumor progression/relapse. TCRdb keeps only in-frame clones here, not all; method: immunoSEQ multiplex PCR. The repertoire has 80,000 to 100,000 clones, 65% to 85% of them found once; the top ten carry around 5.4%. Sequencing used blood, obtained after dendritic cell vaccination. The receptors originated from a human donor with glioblastoma.

The rearrangement links TRBV7-9 to TRBJ2-1, with D hard to call. This CDR3 has 15 residues. V was cut by 8 bases and J by 0 bases, with 14 bases left in between. From germline, CDR1 is SEHNR and CDR2 FQNEAQ (reference sequence). The CDR3: CASGPGRLSYNEQFF. In nucleotides, the CDR3 is TGTGCCAGCGGCCCCGGAAGACTCTCCTACAATGAGCAGTTCTTC.

This sequence joins TRBV5-1 and TRBJ1-6; 7 nucleotides line up with TRBD1. V gave up 0 bases and J gave up 7 bases; unmatched junction bases: 4. Per germline, CDR1 SGHRS and CDR2 YFSETQ. The CDR3 contains 15 residues. This CDR3 reads CASSLVTGTNSPLHF. The CDR3 bases are TGCGCCAGCAGCTTGGTGACAGGGACCAATTCACCCCTCCACTTT.

The V and J genes are TRBV4-2 and TRBJ2-3; TRBD2 matches at 9 bases. CDR1 is LGHNA, CDR2 YNFKEQ, per germline. The CDR3 is 19 residues long. Trimming at V came to 0 bases and at J to 6 bases, leaving 16 bases not matched to a gene. Here the CDR3 reads CASSQDQSLAGKKSDTQYF. CDR3 bases: TGTGCCAGCAGCCAAGATCAGAGTCTAGCGGGAAAGAAGTCGGATACGCAGTATTTT.

Only a few counts were recorded for this clone. V gene TRBV19 combines with J gene TRBJ1-6, with TRBD1 matching over 10 bases. The length of the CDR3 is 15 residues. The V and J ends lost 5 bases and 9 bases, in that order; junction bases with no gene match: 7. CDR1 and CDR2 from the germline V gene are LNHDA and SQIVND (reference sequence). The CDR3 DNA follows: TGTGCCAGTAGTCTCCAGACAGGGGGCGTTTCACCCCTCCACTTT. It codes for CASSLQTGGVSPLHF.

This chain joins TRBV29-1 and TRBJ1-2, with D unresolved. Germline V gives CDR1 SQVTM, CDR2 ANQGSEA. CDR3 length: 12 amino acids. Between the trimmed V and J ends, which lost 6 bases and 8 bases, there was a span of 16 bases. CDR3 nucleotides: TGCAGCGTGCAATCAGAGGTATCAGGCTACACCTTC. Translating gives CSVQSEVSGYTF. The variable domain in full, completed from reference TRBV29-1 and TRBJ1-2, reads SAVISQKPSRDICQRGTSLTIQCQVDSQVTMMFWYRQQPGQSLTLIATANQGSEATYESGFVIDKFPISRPNLTFSTLTVSNMSPEDSSIYLCSVQSEVSGYTFGSGTRLTVV.

The rearrangement joins TRBV28 to TRBJ2-7; D unresolved. CDR1 is MDHEN, CDR2 SYDVKM, per germline. This CDR3 contains 17 residues. V shed 3 bases and J shed 1 base, with 19 bases lying between them. The CDR3 reads CASSLKYAVLPSYEQYF. DNA for the CDR3: TGTGCCAGCAGTTTGAAATACGCGGTACTACCTTCCTACGAGCAGTACTTC. Supplemented by reference TRBV28 and TRBJ2-7, the full variable domain reads DVKVTQSSRYLVKRTGEKVFLECVQDMDHENMFWYRQDPGLGLRLIYFSYDVKMKEKGDIPEGYSVSREKKERFSLILESASTNQTSMYLCASSLKYAVLPSYEQYFGPGTRLTVT.

About this clone itself: The germline gene is not matched at one end of the junction; a read error may be the cause. V usage is TRBV7-7 and J usage is TRBJ2-3, with TRBD2 matching 13 bases. The CDR3 spans 18 residues. Germline V gene sequence: CDR1 SSHAT, CDR2 FNYEAQ (reference sequence). CDR3 sequence: CASSPGLAGDPPTDTQYF. Here the CDR3 DNA reads TGTGCTAGCAGCCCCGGACTAGCGGGGGATCCTCCCACAGATACGCAGTATTTT. Full variable domain (outside the CDR3, taken from reference TRBV7-7 and TRBJ2-3): GAGVSQSPRYKVTKRGQDVTLRCDPISSHATLYWYQQALGQGPEFLTYFNYEAQPDKSGLPSDRFSAERPEGSISTLTIQRTEQRDSAMYRCASSPGLAGDPPTDTQYFGPGTRLTVL.